Presented here are 8 T cell receptor beta chains from one specimen sequenced in a study of blood T cell repertoires in COVID-19. Sequencing was performed with immunoSEQ multiplex PCR; in TCRdb, only in-frame clones are kept and a portion is missing. This sample has approximately 260,000 clones, with about nine tenths found just once. The sequencing sample was made of PBMCs or T cells enriched from blood (not recorded which). All receptors come from a woman aged 30 to 39 with acute COVID-19.

The CDR3 loop is CASSQDRGSGGRHGETQYF. The CDR3 DNA is TGTGCCAGCAGCCAAGATAGGGGTAGCGGGGGGCGGCATGGTGAGACCCAGTACTTC. This chain joins TRBV3-1 (or the pseudogene TRBV3-2) and TRBJ2-5; TRBD2 agrees at 10 bases. V was pared by 0 bases and J by 5 bases, with 15 bases of the junction left unmatched. CDR1 is LGHDT and CDR2 is YNNKEL in the germline V gene (reference sequence). This CDR3 comprises 19 residues.

The J gene is TRBJ1-1, the V gene TRBV5-1; the D is unclear. The germline CDR1 and CDR2 sequences are SGHRS and YFSETQ. Between the trimmed V and J ends, which lost 2 bases and 4 bases, there was a span of 9 bases. The CDR3 consists of 13 residues. The CDR3 coding sequence is TGCGCCAGCAGCTTCCTAGAGGGCACTGAAGCTTTCTTT. Translation: CASSFLEGTEAFF.

The J gene is TRBJ1-2, the V gene TRBV27; weak D call: TRBD1 (6 bases). Trimming shortened V by 2 bases and J by 4 bases, and 20 bases separated the two germline ends. This CDR3 has 17 amino acids. Germline CDR1 reads MNHEY; CDR2 reads SMNVEV (reference sequence). In DNA, the CDR3 is TGTGCCAGCAGTTTAGGAGCAGGGACACGGGCGGTCTATGGCTACACCTTC. It codes for CASSLGAGTRAVYGYTF.

V is TRBV29-1 and J is TRBJ2-3, with TRBD2 matching over 7 bases. CDR1 is SQVTM and CDR2 is ANQGSEA in the germline V gene. Trimming at V came to 6 bases and at J to 0 bases, leaving 12 bases not matched to a gene. The CDR3 contains 16 residues. DNA of the CDR3: TGCAGCGTCGTAGGTGGAGGCGGGGGTAGCACAGATACGCAGTATTTT. As protein: CSVVGGGGGSTDTQYF.

The CDR3 DNA reads as TGTGCCAGCAGTGAAGAACCGGGAGGGCCGCTAAATGAGCAGTTCTTC. Amino acid sequence: CASSEEPGGPLNEQFF. This chain connects TRBV6-1 to TRBJ2-1, with TRBD2 matching 8 bases. The CDR3 is 16 amino acids. V shed 1 base, J shed 7 bases, and the junction held 9 bases outside the gene matches. CDR1 and CDR2 from the germline V gene are MNHNS and SASEGT.

The chain links TRBV7-2 to TRBJ2-2, with a possible D match to TRBD2 (6 bases). This CDR3 is 15 amino acids long. With 2 bases removed from V and 3 bases from J, the gap between germline ends came to 10 bases. Germline lookup yields CDR1 SGHTA and CDR2 FQGNSA. CDR3 coding DNA: TGTGCCAGCAGCTTATCATGGAGGGACACCGGGGAGCTGTTTTTT. It is translated as CASSLSWRDTGELFF.

This chain's CDR3 is CASSPSGGYEAFF. The CDR3 DNA is TGCGCCAGCAGCCCGTCGGGGGGATATGAAGCTTTCTTT. The chain links TRBV5-1 to TRBJ1-1; weak D call: TRBD1 (5 bases). Germline V gene lookup returns CDR1 SGHRS and CDR2 YFSETQ. The CDR3 totals 13 residues. V was pared by 4 bases and J by 7 bases, with 14 bases between.

V usage is TRBV27 and J usage is TRBJ2-3; TRBD2 aligns across 10 bases. Germline-derived CDR1 and CDR2 are MNHEY and SMNVEV (reference sequence). The CDR3 loop spans 15 amino acids. J gave up 6 bases and V 0 bases, and 3 bases lay outside the gene matches. The CDR3 loop is CASSLSLAGPDTQYF. CDR3 bases: TGTGCCAGCAGTTTATCACTAGCGGGACCTGATACGCAGTATTTT.